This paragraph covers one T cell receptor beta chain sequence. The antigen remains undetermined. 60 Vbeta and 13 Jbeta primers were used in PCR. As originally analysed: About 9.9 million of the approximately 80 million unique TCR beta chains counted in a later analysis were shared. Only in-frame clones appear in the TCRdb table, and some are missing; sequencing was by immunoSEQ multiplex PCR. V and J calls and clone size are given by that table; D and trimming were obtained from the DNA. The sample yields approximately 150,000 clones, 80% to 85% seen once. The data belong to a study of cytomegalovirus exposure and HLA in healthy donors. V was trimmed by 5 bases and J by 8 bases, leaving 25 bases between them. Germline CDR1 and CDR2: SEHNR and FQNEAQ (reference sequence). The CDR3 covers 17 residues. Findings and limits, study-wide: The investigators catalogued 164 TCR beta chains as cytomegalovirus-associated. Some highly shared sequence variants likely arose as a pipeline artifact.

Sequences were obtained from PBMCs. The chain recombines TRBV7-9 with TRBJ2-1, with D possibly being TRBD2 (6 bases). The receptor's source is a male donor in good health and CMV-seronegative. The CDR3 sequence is CASSQIRPGRGIHEQFF. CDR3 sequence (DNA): TGTGCCAGCAGCCAAATTAGGCCGGGACGCGGGATCCATGAGCAGTTCTTC.